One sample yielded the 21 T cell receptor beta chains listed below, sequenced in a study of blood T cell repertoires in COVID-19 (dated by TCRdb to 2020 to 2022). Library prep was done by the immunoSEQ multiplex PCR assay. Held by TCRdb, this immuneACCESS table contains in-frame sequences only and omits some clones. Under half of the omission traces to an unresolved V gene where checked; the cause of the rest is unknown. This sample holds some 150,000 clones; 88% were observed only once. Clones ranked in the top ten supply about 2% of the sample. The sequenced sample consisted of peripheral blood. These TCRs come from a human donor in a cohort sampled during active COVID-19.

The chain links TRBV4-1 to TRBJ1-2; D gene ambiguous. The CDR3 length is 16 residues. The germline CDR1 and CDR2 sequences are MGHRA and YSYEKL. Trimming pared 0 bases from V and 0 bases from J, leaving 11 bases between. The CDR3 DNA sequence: TGCGCCAGCAGCCAAGATCTAGGCGGGGCTAACTATGGCTACACCTTC. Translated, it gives CASSQDLGGANYGYTF.

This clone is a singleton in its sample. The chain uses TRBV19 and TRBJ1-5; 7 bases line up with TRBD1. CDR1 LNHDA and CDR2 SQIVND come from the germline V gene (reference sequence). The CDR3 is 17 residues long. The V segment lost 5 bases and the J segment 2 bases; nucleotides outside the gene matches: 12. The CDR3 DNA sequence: TGTGCCAGTAGTGGTGGGACAGATCTCGATGGCAATCAGCCCCAGCATTTT. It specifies CASSGGTDLDGNQPQHF.

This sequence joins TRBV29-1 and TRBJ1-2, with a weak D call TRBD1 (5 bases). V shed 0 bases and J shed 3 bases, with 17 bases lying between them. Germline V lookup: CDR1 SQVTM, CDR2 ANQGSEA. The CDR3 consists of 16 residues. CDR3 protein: CSVEDWIPSGDYGYTF. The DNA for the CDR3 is TGCAGCGTTGAAGATTGGATACCCTCGGGGGACTATGGCTACACCTTC.

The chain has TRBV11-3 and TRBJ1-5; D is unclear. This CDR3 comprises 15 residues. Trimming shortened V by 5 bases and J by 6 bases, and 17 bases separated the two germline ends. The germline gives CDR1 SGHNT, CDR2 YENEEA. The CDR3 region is CASSLSEGRVQPQHF. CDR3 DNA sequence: TGTGCCAGCAGCCTCTCGGAGGGTAGGGTTCAGCCCCAGCATTTT.

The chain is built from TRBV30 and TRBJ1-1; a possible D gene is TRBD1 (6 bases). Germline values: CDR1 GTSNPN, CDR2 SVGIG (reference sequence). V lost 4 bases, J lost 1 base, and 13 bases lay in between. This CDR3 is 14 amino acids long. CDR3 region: CAWNLLRGNTEAFF. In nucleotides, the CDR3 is TGTGCCTGGAATTTACTCAGGGGGAACACTGAAGCTTTCTTT.

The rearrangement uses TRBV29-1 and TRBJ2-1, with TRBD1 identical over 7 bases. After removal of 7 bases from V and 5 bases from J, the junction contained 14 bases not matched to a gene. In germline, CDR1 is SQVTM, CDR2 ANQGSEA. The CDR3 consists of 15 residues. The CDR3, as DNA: TGCAGCGCTCTCTCCCCCGGGACAGTCGACAATGAGCAGTTCTTC. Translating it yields CSALSPGTVDNEQFF.

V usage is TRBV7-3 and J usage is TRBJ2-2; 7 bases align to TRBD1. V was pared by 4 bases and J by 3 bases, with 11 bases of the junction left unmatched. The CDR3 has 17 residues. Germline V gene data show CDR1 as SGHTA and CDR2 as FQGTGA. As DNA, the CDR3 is TGTGCCAGCAGCTCACCGGGACAGTTCGGGGACACCGGGGAGCTGTTTTTT. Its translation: CASSSPGQFGDTGELFF. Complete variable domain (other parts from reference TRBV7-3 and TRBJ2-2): GAGVSQTPSNKVTEKGKYVELRCDPISGHTALYWYRQSLGQGPEFLIYFQGTGAADDSGLPNDRFFAVRPEGSVSTLKIQRTERGDSAVYLCASSSPGQFGDTGELFFGEGSRLTVL.

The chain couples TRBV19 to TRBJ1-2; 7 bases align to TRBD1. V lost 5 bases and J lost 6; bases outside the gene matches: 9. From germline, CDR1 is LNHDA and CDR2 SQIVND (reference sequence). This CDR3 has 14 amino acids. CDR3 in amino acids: CASSFGGGANGYTF. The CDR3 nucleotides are TGTGCCAGTAGTTTTGGAGGGGGCGCGAATGGCTACACCTTC. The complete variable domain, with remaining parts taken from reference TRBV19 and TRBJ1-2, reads DGGITQSPKYLFRKEGQNVTLSCEQNLNHDAMYWYRQDPGQGLRLIYYSQIVNDFQKGDIAEGYSVSREKKESFPLTVTSAQKNPTAFYLCASSFGGGANGYTFGSGTRLTVV.

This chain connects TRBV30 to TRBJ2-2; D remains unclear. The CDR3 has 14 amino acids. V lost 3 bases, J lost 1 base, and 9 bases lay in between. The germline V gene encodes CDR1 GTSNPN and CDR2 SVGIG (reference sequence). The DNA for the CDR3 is TGTGCCTGGAGCCCGCCGGTGAACACCGGGGAGCTGTTTTTT. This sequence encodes CAWSPPVNTGELFF.

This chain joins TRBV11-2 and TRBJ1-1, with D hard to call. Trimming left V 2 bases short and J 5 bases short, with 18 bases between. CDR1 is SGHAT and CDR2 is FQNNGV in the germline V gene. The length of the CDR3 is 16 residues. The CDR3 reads CASSLLGWVRGTEAFF. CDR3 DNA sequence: TGTGCCAGCAGCTTATTAGGCTGGGTAAGAGGGACTGAAGCTTTCTTT. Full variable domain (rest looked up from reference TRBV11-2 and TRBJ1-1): EAGVAQSPRYKIIEKRQSVAFWCNPISGHATLYWYQQILGQGPKLLIQFQNNGVVDDSQLPKDRFSAERLKGVDSTLKIQPAKLEDSAVYLCASSLLGWVRGTEAFFGQGTRLTVV.

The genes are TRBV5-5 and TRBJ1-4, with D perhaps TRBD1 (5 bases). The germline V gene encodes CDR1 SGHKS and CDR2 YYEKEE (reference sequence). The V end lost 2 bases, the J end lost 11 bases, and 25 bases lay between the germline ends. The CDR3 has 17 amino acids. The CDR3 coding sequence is TGTGCCAGCAGCTTCGGCGACAAAAAGGACACCCTAGGGAAACTGTTTTTT. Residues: CASSFGDKKDTLGKLFF. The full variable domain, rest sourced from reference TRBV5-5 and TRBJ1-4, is DAGVTQSPTHLIKTRGQQVTLRCSPISGHKSVSWYQQVLGQGPQFIFQYYEKEERGRGNFPDRFSARQFPNYSSELNVNALLLGDSALYLCASSFGDKKDTLGKLFFGSGTQLSVL.

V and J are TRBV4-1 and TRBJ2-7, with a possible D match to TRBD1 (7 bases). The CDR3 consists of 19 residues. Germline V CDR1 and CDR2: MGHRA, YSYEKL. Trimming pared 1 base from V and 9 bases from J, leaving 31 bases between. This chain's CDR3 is CASSQGAGGQKYSFQVQYF. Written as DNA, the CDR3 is TGCGCCAGCAGCCAAGGAGCCGGGGGACAGAAATATTCCTTCCAGGTGCAGTACTTC.

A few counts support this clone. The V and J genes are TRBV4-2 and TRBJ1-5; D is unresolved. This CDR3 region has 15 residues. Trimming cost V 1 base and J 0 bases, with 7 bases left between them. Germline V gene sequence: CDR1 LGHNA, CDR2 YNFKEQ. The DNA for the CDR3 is TGTGCCAGCAGCCAAGGCGCCCTTAGCAATCAGCCCCAGCATTTT. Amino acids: CASSQGALSNQPQHF.

The CDR3: CAWALPDRVENSPLHF. The DNA of the CDR3 is TGTGCCTGGGCCCTGCCGGACAGGGTGGAAAATTCACCCCTCCACTTT. The chain is built from TRBV30 and TRBJ1-6, with 8 bases that match TRBD1. Trimming took 5 bases from V and 7 from J; bases not matched to a gene: 13. Germline CDR1 GTSNPN, CDR2 SVGIG (reference sequence). The CDR3 contains 16 residues.

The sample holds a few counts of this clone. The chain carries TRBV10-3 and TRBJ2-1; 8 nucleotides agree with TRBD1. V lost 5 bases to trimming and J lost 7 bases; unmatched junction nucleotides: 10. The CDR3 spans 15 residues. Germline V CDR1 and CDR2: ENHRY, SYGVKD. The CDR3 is CAISLNRGNNNEQFF. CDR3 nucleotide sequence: TGTGCCATCAGTCTTAACAGGGGGAACAATAATGAGCAGTTCTTC.

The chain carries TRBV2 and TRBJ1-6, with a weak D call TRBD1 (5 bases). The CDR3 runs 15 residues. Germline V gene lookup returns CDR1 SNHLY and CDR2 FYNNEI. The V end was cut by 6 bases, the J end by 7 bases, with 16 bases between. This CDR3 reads CASSPRDGGNSPLHF. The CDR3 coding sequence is TGTGCCAGCAGCCCGCGGGACGGAGGAAATTCACCCCTCCACTTT.

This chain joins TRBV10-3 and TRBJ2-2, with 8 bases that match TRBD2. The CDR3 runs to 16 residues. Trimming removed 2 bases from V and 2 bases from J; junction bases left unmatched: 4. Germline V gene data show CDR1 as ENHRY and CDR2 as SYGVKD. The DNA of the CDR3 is TGTGCCATCAGTGAGGCGGGGGGCCTCAACACCGGGGAGCTGTTTTTT. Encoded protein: CAISEAGGLNTGELFF.

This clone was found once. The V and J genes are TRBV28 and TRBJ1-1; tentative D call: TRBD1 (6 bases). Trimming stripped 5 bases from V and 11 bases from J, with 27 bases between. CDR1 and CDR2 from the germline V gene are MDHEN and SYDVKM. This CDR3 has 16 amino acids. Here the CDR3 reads CASSPSEGQGWRSAFF. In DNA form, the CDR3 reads TGTGCCAGCAGTCCCTCCGAGGGTCAGGGGTGGAGATCGGCTTTCTTT.

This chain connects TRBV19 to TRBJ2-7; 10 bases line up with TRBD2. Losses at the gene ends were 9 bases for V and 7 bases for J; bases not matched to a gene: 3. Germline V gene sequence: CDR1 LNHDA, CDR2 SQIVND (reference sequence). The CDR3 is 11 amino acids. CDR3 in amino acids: CASYSGGEQYF. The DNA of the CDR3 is TGTGCCAGCTATAGCGGGGGGGAGCAGTACTTC.

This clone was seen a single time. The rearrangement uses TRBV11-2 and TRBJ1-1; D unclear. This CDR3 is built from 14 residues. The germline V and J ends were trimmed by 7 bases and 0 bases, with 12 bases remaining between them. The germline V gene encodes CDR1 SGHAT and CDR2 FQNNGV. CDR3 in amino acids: CASIQSTLNTEAFF. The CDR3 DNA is TGTGCCAGCATCCAAAGTACATTGAACACTGAAGCTTTCTTT.

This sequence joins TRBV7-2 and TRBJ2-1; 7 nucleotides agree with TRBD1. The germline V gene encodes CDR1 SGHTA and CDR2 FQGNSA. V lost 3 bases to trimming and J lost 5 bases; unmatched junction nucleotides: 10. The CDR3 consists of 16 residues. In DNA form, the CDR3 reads TGTGCCAGCAGCTTTCAAATAGCGACAGGGAACAATGAGCAGTTCTTC. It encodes CASSFQIATGNNEQFF.